The source of this T cell receptor beta chain is a study of neurological immune-mediated disorders. The length of the CDR3 is 15 residues. V lost 2 bases, J lost 0 bases, and 10 bases lay in between. Germline lookup yields CDR1 SGHTA and CDR2 FQGNSA. This clonotype was detected ten times or more. A single record per CDR3 protein comes from TCRdb applying MiXCR to the 5' RACE reads. The profile covers under 45,000 distinct CDR3 sequences, with about 2.3% appearing a single time and approximately 2.4% taken by the ten largest. The specimen sequenced was PBMCs. The chain combines TRBV7-2 with TRBJ1-2; D remains unclear. The TCR comes from a man aged 50-60 years with multiple sclerosis. As DNA, the CDR3 is TGTGCCAGCAGCTTAAAACAGCCAACTAACTATGGCTACACCTTC. Protein sequence: CASSLKQPTNYGYTF. The full variable domain, its missing parts supplied by reference TRBV7-2 and TRBJ1-2, is GAGVSQSPSNKVTEKGKDVELRCDPISGHTALYWYRQSLGQGLEFLIYFQGNSAPDKSGLPSDRFSAERTGGSVSTLTIQRTQQEDSAVYLCASSLKQPTNYGYTFGSGTRLTVV.